This T cell receptor (beta chain) is from a study of identical twins. MiXCR, applied by TCRdb to the 5' RACE reads, yields one record per CDR3 protein. In the table there are fewer than 500,000 distinct CDR3 sequences, around 24% of which are singletons. The CDR3 contains 17 residues. The ends were cut back, 3 bases at V and 5 bases at J, with 20 bases in the middle. The same data also contributed to another study, on T cells expressing NK-cell markers. That study reports: Dominant NKG2C+ clonotypes accounted for roughly 1.0-8% of CD8+ T cells in a handful of donors.

This sequence joins TRBV12-3 or TRBV12-4 and TRBJ2-1, with D possibly called TRBD1 or TRBD2 (6 bases each). The sample taken for sequencing was CD4+ T cells sorted from blood. The receptor's source is a woman aged 18-30 years in good health. The CDR3 here is CASSFGPYGGQDNEQFF. CDR3 nucleotide sequence: TGTGCCAGCAGTTTTGGCCCCTACGGGGGCCAAGACAATGAGCAGTTCTTC.